This note documents a single TCR beta chain sequence. What antigen it recognizes has not been identified. One base away there is no much larger clone; base qualities are not given. In the prospective study, participants were roughly 18 to 100 years old, resided in approximately 22 geographic areas of the United States, and were enrolled through a virtual design. In the prospective study, participants were assigned to cohorts based on the clinical history participants reported in a screening survey and a study questionnaire. In the prospective study, whole blood, serum and a nasopharyngeal or oropharyngeal swab were collected from each participant by mobile phlebotomists. Participants in the prospective study had the option to provide additional blood draws and questionnaires over an approximately two-month period. Prospective study blood samples were shipped either frozen or at room temperature before DNA extraction.

The data derive from a study of blood T cell repertoires in COVID-19 (dated by TCRdb to about 2020). For the wider study: The collaborator samples originated in the United States, Italy and Spain and spanned the acute and convalescent phases of COVID-19. Deeply sampled blood TCRbeta repertoires from subjects exposed to, actively infected with, or recovered from COVID-19 were included in the dataset. The repertoires were released in a freely available public database meant as a resource for research on the immune response to SARS-CoV-2. Sample metadata almost always included a de-identified subject ID, COVID-19 status, age in years and sex. Samples came from the ongoing ImmuneRACE study (first 160 participants) plus 1,254 subjects from 6 global collaborators. Where HLA class I and class II types were available, the types were taken from metadata supplied by the sample provider, not from assay-based typing. The prospective study material was composed of cDNA or gDNA derived from T cells, B-cell-depleted T cells, or PBMCs. Broader findings and caveats from the paper: The amount of clinical and demographic metadata varied by source and participant and was provided uncurated.

TCRbeta CDR3 regions were amplified from genomic DNA by means of the immunoSEQ Assay, a bias-controlled multiplex PCR. The study's own analysis went as follows. Nucleated cell counts per sample were estimated from amplification of reference gene primers within the assay. To quantify the absolute abundance of each unique TCRbeta CDR3 rearrangement, sequence reads were collapsed and filtered. For each sample, productive Simpson clonality was calculated as the square root of Simpson's diversity index over productive rearrangements. TCRdb obtained this table from immuneACCESS and retained in-frame rearrangements with V and J assigned. These tables miss some clones; where compared with another copy, unresolved V genes account for less than half of the shortfall, and the remainder is unexplained. That table is the source of V, J and clone size, and D and trimming were worked out from the DNA. Counted in this sample were 180,000 or so clones; around 82% of them appeared once. Clones ranked in the top ten supply around 3.6% of the sample.

V lost 7 bases and J lost 3 bases; the stretch between them is 7 bases long. CDR1 and CDR2, per the germline V gene (reference sequence), are DFQATT and SNEGSKA. The CDR3 holds 11 amino acids from the cysteine to the phenylalanine. The DNA shown is the 33-base CDR3, in frame from base 1. In this chain, TRBV20-1 is recombined with TRBJ2-1, with an unclear D gene assignment. This TCR derives from a woman aged 45 to 65 in a cohort exposed to, infected with or recovered from COVID-19 (not recorded which). Source material: PBMCs or T cells enriched from blood (not recorded which). The bases read TGCAGTGTGGGCGACTACAATGAGCAGTTCTTC. This codes for CSVGDYNEQFF.